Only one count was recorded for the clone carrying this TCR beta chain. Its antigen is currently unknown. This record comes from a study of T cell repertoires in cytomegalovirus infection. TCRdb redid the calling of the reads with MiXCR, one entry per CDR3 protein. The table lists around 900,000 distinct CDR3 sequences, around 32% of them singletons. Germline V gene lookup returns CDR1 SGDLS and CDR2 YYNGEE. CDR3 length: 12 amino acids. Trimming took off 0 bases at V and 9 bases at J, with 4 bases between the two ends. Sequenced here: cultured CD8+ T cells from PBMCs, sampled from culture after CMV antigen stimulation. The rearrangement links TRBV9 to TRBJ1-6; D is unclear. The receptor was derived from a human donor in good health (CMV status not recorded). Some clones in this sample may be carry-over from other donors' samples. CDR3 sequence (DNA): TGTGCCAGCAGCGTAGACTCTTCACCCCTCCACTTT. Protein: CASSVDSSPLHF. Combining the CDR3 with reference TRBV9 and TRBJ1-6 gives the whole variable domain DSGVTQTPKHLITATGQRVTLRCSPRSGDLSVYWYQQSLDQGLQFLIQYYNGEERAKGNILERFSAQQFPDLHSELNLSSLELGDSALYFCASSVDSSPLHFGNGTRLTVT.